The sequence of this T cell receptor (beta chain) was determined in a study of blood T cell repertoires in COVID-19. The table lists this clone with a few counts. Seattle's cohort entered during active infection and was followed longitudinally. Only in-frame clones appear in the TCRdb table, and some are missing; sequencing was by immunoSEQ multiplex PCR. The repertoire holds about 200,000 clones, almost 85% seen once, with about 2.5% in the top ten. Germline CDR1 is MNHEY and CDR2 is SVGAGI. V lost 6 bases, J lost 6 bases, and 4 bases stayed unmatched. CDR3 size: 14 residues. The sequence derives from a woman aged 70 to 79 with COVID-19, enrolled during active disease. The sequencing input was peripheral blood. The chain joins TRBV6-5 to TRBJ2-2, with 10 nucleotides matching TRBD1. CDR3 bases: TGTGCCAGCAGGACCGGGACAGGGGCCGGGGAGCTGTTTTTT. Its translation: CASRTGTGAGELFF.